A single sample gave rise to the 29 T cell receptor beta chains below, sequenced in a study of T cell repertoires in cytomegalovirus infection. TCRdb passed the reads through MiXCR, listing each CDR3 protein once. The repertoire includes around 310,000 distinct CDR3 sequences, around a sixth of them detected once, and about 11% sits in the top ten. Input material: PBMCs. The source is a human donor in good health (CMV status not recorded). Some clones in this sample may be carry-over from other donors' samples.

This clonotype has ten or more counts. J is TRBJ1-1 and V is TRBV6-1; weak D call: TRBD1 (5 bases). CDR3 size: 14 residues. CDR1 is MNHNS, CDR2 SASEGT, per germline. The V end lost 2 bases, the J end lost 3 bases, and 10 bases lay between the germline ends. CDR3 sequence: CASSERWGDTEAFF. The CDR3 DNA reads TGTGCCAGCAGTGAACGGTGGGGCGACACTGAAGCTTTCTTT.

This clonotype has a handful of counts. The chain uses TRBV20-1 and TRBJ2-7, with TRBD2 as a possible D gene (6 bases). Trimming shortened V by 3 bases and J by 3 bases, and 12 bases separated the two germline ends. The CDR3 sequence is 13 residues long. Germline V CDR1 and CDR2: DFQATT, SNEGSKA (reference sequence). CDR3 sequence (DNA): TGCAGTGCTAGGGGGGTCGGGGGCTACGAGCAGTACTTC. Translated, it gives CSARGVGGYEQYF.

This clonotype was counted ten times or more. The chain is built from TRBV12-3 or TRBV12-4 and TRBJ1-1; D remains unclear. This CDR3 is built from 13 residues. The V gene lost 3 bases and the J gene lost 5 bases, with 10 bases spanning the gap. Here the CDR3 DNA reads TGTGCCAGCAGTTTTACCTTGGAGACTGAAGCTTTCTTT. Its translation: CASSFTLETEAFF.

Notes on this clonotype: It may be a read error: a sequence one base away is much more abundant. Here the CDR3 reads CASSGTVNSEAFF. The CDR3 DNA reads TGTGCCAGCAGTGGGACAGTGAACTCTGAAGCTTTCTTT. The chain has TRBV12-3 or TRBV12-4 and TRBJ1-1; 7 bases fit TRBD1. The CDR3 is 13 amino acids.

The chain has TRBV20-1 and TRBJ2-7; no clear D gene. Trimming took 6 bases from V and 4 from J, leaving 10 bases between them. Germline V gene sequence: CDR1 DFQATT, CDR2 SNEGSKA (reference sequence). The CDR3 runs 11 residues. CDR3 amino acids: CSAQAWYEQYF. The CDR3 DNA reads TGCAGTGCGCAAGCCTGGTACGAGCAGTACTTC.

Only one count was recorded for this clonotype. The gene calls are TRBV6-5 and TRBJ1-3, with D hard to call. CDR3 length equals 13 residues. Germline V gene lookup returns CDR1 MNHEY and CDR2 SVGAGI. Trimming took off 5 bases at V and 4 bases at J, with 9 bases between the two ends. CDR3 region: CASSTRRGNTIYF. The DNA for the CDR3 is TGTGCCAGCAGTACCCGCAGGGGAAACACCATATATTTT.

This clonotype was picked up a small number of times. The V call is TRBV6-5, the J call TRBJ2-3; D gene unclear. Per the germline V gene, CDR1 is MNHEY and CDR2 is SVGAGI. V was trimmed by 1 base and J by 3 bases, leaving 14 bases between them. This CDR3 has 16 residues. As DNA, the CDR3 is TGTGCCAGCAGTTACTTCCCTCCATTGTGGACAGATACGCAGTATTTT. Its protein is CASSYFPPLWTDTQYF.

There are many counts of this clonotype. The chain couples TRBV7-2 to TRBJ2-5, with D uncertain. Germline V gene data show CDR1 as SGHTA and CDR2 as FQGNSA. There are 14 residues in the CDR3. Between the trimmed V and J ends, which lost 5 bases and 5 bases, there was a span of 15 bases. Here the CDR3 reads CASSPTGNRETQYF. The CDR3 DNA reads TGTGCCAGCAGCCCGACTGGAAACCGGGAGACCCAGTACTTC.

J is TRBJ2-3 and V is TRBV12-3 or TRBV12-4; 7 bases agree with TRBD2. This CDR3 is built from 16 residues. The V gene end was trimmed by 4 bases and the J gene end by 1 base; junction bases not matched to a gene: 8. The CDR3 protein is CASSSPRAGGTDTQYF. The CDR3 coding sequence is TGTGCCAGCAGTTCCCCCCGGGCGGGGGGCACAGATACGCAGTATTTT.

This clonotype was recorded many times. CDR3 coding DNA: TGTGCCAGCAGCATATGGACAGGCCCGAATTCACCCCTCCACTTT. This gives the protein CASSIWTGPNSPLHF. The chain couples TRBV7-2 to TRBJ1-6, with 7 bases that match TRBD1. Germline values: CDR1 SGHTA, CDR2 FQGNSA. The CDR3 is made up of 15 amino acids. V dropped 5 bases and J dropped 7; count of bases not matched to a gene: 8.

This clonotype has only a few counts. The chain couples TRBV6-6 to TRBJ2-7; possible D gene TRBD2, 5 bases. The V and J ends lost 6 bases and 2 bases respectively, with 14 bases between them. This CDR3 contains 14 residues. Per the germline V gene, CDR1 is MNHNY and CDR2 is SVGAGI (reference sequence). As DNA, the CDR3 is TGTGCCAGCAGGGATCAGGAGGAGACCTACGAGCAGTACTTC. It codes for CASRDQEETYEQYF.

This clonotype was seen a single time. This may come from a read error, since a much larger clone is one base off. The V call is TRBV12-3 or TRBV12-4, the J call TRBJ2-5, with D uncertain. With 3 bases removed from V and 0 bases from J, the gap between germline ends came to 8 bases. CDR3 length: 14 residues. CDR3 DNA: TGTGCCAGCAGTTTCGGGCTCCACCAAGAGACCCAGTACTTC. This translates into CASSFGLHQETQYF.

This clonotype has just a few counts. The CDR3 protein is CASSPGVHNSPLHF. The CDR3 DNA is TGTGCCAGCAGCCCCGGGGTTCATAATTCACCCCTCCACTTT. The chain couples TRBV12-3 or TRBV12-4 to TRBJ1-6; D ambiguous. Trimming took off 6 bases at V and 5 bases at J, with 11 bases between the two ends. The CDR3 is 14 residues long.

Ten or more counts support this clonotype. J is TRBJ2-7 and V is TRBV7-2, with a weak D call TRBD1 (5 bases). The CDR3 extends over 13 amino acids. Trimming took off 7 bases at V and 4 bases at J, with 14 bases between the two ends. Germline V CDR1 and CDR2: SGHTA, FQGNSA. The CDR3 is CASTLGVAYEQYF. CDR3 sequence (DNA): TGTGCCAGCACCCTAGGGGTGGCTTACGAGCAGTACTTC.

The V call is TRBV18, the J call TRBJ2-3; no reliable D call. Trimming left V 1 base short and J 5 bases short, with 7 bases between. Germline V gene lookup returns CDR1 KGHSH and CDR2 LQKENI. CDR3 length: 13 amino acids. The CDR3 is CASSPQAEDTQYF. In DNA, the CDR3 is TGTGCCAGCTCACCACAGGCGGAAGATACGCAGTATTTT. Supplemented by reference TRBV18 and TRBJ2-3, the full variable domain reads NAGVMQNPRHLVRRRGQEARLRCSPMKGHSHVYWYRQLPEEGLKFMVYLQKENIIDESGMPKERFSAEFPKEGPSILRIQQVVRGDSAAYFCASSPQAEDTQYFGPGTRLTVL.

CDR3 sequence reads: CATSVEPRYGYTF. In nucleotides, the CDR3 is TGTGCCACCAGTGTGGAACCAAGATATGGCTACACCTTC. This sequence joins TRBV24-1 and TRBJ1-2; D call uncertain. This CDR3 has 13 amino acids. The V gene lost 5 bases and the J gene lost 5 bases, with 11 bases spanning the gap. The germline V gene encodes CDR1 KGHDR and CDR2 SFDVKD.

The chain carries TRBV12-3 or TRBV12-4 and TRBJ2-3; the D is unclear. The V end lost 4 bases, the J end lost 2 bases, and 7 bases lay between the germline ends. The CDR3 has 13 amino acids. In DNA, the CDR3 is TGTGCCAGCAGTTCTGTGACCACAGATACGCAGTATTTT. The encoded protein is CASSSVTTDTQYF.

This clonotype was observed a handful of times. The chain has TRBV5-6 and TRBJ2-2, with TRBD1 matching 10 bases. Trimming cost V 4 bases and J 7 bases; bases outside gene matches: 10. The CDR3 is 16 amino acids. Germline lookup yields CDR1 SGHDT and CDR2 YYEEEE. The CDR3 region has the DNA TGTGCCAGCAGCCTGCAGGACAGGGGGTCGGACGGGGAGCTGTTTTTT. It translates to CASSLQDRGSDGELFF.

J is TRBJ1-1 and V is TRBV11-2; D is ambiguous. CDR3 length: 14 amino acids. The germline V and J ends were trimmed by 1 base and 1 base, with 7 bases remaining between them. CDR1 is SGHAT and CDR2 is FQNNGV in the germline V gene. The CDR3 region has the DNA TGTGCCAGCAGCTTAGCATTCCCGAACACTGAAGCTTTCTTT. This codes for CASSLAFPNTEAFF.

The rearrangement links TRBV7-2 to TRBJ1-4; 7 positions match TRBD1. This CDR3 has 12 amino acids. Germline CDR1 reads SGHTA; CDR2 reads FQGNSA. V dropped 4 bases and J dropped 13; count of bases not matched to a gene: 6. The CDR3 nucleotides are TGTGCCAGCAGCTCTACAGGGGATCTACTGTTTTTT. Amino acids: CASSSTGDLLFF.

The chain carries TRBV20-1 and TRBJ1-2; TRBD1 aligns across 8 bases. The CDR3 consists of 14 residues. Looked up from germline, CDR1 is DFQATT and CDR2 is SNEGSKA (reference sequence). The CDR3 nucleotides read TGCAGCGTCAAGGGCCCCGGGACAGGATATGGCTACACCTTC. It is translated as CSVKGPGTGYGYTF.

To note about this clonotype: Possible read error: a much larger clone is one base away. This chain joins TRBV6-5 and TRBJ1-4, with D possibly TRBD1 on 6 matching bases. The V gene lost 5 bases and the J gene lost 0 bases, with 13 bases spanning the gap. The CDR3 totals 16 residues. The germline CDR1 and CDR2 sequences are MNHEY and SVGAGI. Here the CDR3 DNA reads TGTGCCAGCAGTATATTCCAGGGGTCAACTAATGAAAAACTGTTTTTT. Translation: CASSIFQGSTNEKLFF.

There are many counts of this clonotype. V and J are TRBV7-8 and TRBJ2-3; weak D call: TRBD2 (5 bases). V was pared by 5 bases and J by 8 bases, with 11 bases between. CDR1 and CDR2 (germline): SGHVS, FQNEAQ. CDR3 length equals 12 residues. CDR3 residues: CASSRTDGTQYF. The CDR3 DNA sequence: TGTGCCAGCAGCCGGACTGACGGTACGCAGTATTTT.

The V gene is TRBV20-1, the J gene TRBJ1-2; 7 bases are a match to TRBD1. The germline V gene has CDR1 DFQATT and CDR2 SNEGSKA (reference sequence). There are 12 residues in the CDR3. V trimming: 3 bases; J trimming: 3 bases; junction bases outside the gene matches: 1. The CDR3 DNA reads as TGCAGTGCTAGGCAGGGGGACTATGGCTACACCTTC. This gives the protein CSARQGDYGYTF.

This clonotype was found a few times. The chain uses TRBV20-1 and TRBJ1-1; 7 bases match TRBD1. V was pared by 4 bases and J by 5 bases, with 7 bases of the junction left unmatched. This CDR3 is 13 amino acids long. The V gene's germline CDR1 is DFQATT and CDR2 SNEGSKA (reference sequence). In nucleotides, the CDR3 is TGCAGTGCTAACACACAGGGGCTTACTGAAGCTTTCTTT. This codes for CSANTQGLTEAFF.

This clonotype was observed at least ten times. J is TRBJ2-5 and V is TRBV7-2, with 9 bases identical to TRBD2. Trimming at V came to 1 base and at J to 3 bases, leaving 9 bases not matched to a gene. The V gene's germline CDR1 is SGHTA and CDR2 FQGNSA. The CDR3 sequence is 17 residues long. This CDR3 is CASSLGGGGADKETQYF. Written as DNA, the CDR3 is TGTGCCAGCAGCTTAGGAGGCGGGGGGGCTGATAAAGAGACCCAGTACTTC.

This clonotype was picked up a small number of times. CDR3 bases: TGTGCCAGTAGTCATGACAGGGGGCTACGGTACGAGCAGTACTTC. Translated: CASSHDRGLRYEQYF. The chain employs TRBV19 and TRBJ2-7; 10 bases line up with TRBD1. V shed 5 bases and J 4 bases; nucleotides not matched to a gene: 8. Per germline, CDR1 LNHDA and CDR2 SQIVND (reference sequence). This CDR3 is built from 15 residues.

This clonotype was seen ten or more times. V and J are TRBV7-9 and TRBJ2-1; 8 nucleotides line up with TRBD2. Trimming took 7 bases from V and 1 from J; bases not matched to a gene: 9. The length of the CDR3 is 16 residues. Germline CDR1 SEHNR, CDR2 FQNEAQ (reference sequence). CDR3 DNA sequence: TGTGCCAGCACCAAACGGGGGGGTAGGTCCTACAATGAGCAGTTCTTC. This translates into CASTKRGGRSYNEQFF.

This clonotype came up many times. The J gene is TRBJ1-1, the V gene TRBV28; 10 positions match TRBD1. V lost 3 bases, J lost 0 bases, and 1 base stayed unmatched. The CDR3 is 15 amino acids. The V gene's germline CDR1 is MDHEN and CDR2 SYDVKM. The CDR3 DNA reads as TGTGCCAGCAGTTTGGACAGGGGGTTGAACACTGAAGCTTTCTTT. Residues: CASSLDRGLNTEAFF.